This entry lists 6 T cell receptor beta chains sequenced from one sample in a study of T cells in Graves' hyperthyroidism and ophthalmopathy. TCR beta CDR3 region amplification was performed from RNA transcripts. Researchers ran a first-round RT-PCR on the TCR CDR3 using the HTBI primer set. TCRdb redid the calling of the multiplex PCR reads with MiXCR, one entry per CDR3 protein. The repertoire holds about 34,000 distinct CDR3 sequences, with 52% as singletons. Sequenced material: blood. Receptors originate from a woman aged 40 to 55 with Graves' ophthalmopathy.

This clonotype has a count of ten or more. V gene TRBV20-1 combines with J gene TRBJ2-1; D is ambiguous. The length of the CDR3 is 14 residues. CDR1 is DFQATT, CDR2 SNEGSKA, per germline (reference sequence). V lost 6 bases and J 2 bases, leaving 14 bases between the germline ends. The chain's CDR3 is CSAPSEWAYNEQFF. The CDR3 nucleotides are TGCAGTGCGCCCTCTGAATGGGCCTACAATGAGCAGTTCTTC.

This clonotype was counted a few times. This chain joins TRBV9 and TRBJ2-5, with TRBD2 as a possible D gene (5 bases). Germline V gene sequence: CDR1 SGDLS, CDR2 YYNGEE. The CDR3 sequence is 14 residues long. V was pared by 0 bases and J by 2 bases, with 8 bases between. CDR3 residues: CASSVDQRQETQYF. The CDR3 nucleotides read TGTGCCAGCAGCGTAGACCAGCGGCAAGAGACCCAGTACTTC.

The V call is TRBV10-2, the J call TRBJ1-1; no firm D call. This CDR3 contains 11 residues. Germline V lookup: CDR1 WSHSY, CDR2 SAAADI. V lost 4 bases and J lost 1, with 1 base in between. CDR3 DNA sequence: TGCGCCAGCAGTGGGAACACTGAAGCTTTCTTT. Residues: CASSGNTEAFF.

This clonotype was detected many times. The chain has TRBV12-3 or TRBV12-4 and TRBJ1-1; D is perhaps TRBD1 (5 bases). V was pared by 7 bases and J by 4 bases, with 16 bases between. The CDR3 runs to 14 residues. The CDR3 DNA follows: TGTGCCAGCACCCAGGTGCCGGGGCGCACTGAAGCTTTCTTT. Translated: CASTQVPGRTEAFF.

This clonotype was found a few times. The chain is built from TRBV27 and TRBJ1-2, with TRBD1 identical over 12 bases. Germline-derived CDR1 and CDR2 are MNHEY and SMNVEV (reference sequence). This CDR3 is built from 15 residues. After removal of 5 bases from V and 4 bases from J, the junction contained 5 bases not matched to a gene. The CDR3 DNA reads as TGTGCCAGCAGTCCGGGACAGGGGGCAGGCTATGGCTACACCTTC. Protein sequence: CASSPGQGAGYGYTF.

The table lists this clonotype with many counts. The CDR3 nucleotides are TGCGCCAGCAGTTCCGGGGGGAGCTCCTACAATGAGCAGTTCTTC. Its translation is CASSSGGSSYNEQFF. This chain joins TRBV5-1 and TRBJ2-1; 7 nucleotides align to TRBD2. This CDR3 has 15 amino acids. With 5 bases clipped from V and 0 bases from J, the junction kept 5 bases outside the gene matches. Per the germline V gene, CDR1 is SGHRS and CDR2 is YFSETQ.